Reported below is one T cell receptor (beta chain). The antigen is unknown. This specimen comes from a study of shared clonotypes between healthy human individuals. Study results and limitations: Genetic and exposure-history diversity was limited by the few donors.

Positive CCR7 selection of CD45RO-negative cells yielded the naive CD8 cells, and terminally differentiated effector memory CD45RA+ cells were excluded. The CDR3 spans 14 residues. Trimming left V 1 base short and J 3 bases short, with 8 bases between. Germline values: CDR1 SEHNR, CDR2 FQNEAQ (reference sequence). Produced via immunoSEQ multiplex PCR; TCRdb's table is partial and in-frame only. Of about 2 million clones in the sample, around 96% were seen once. The source material was naive CD8+ T cells sorted from blood. This clonotype was obtained from a man aged 18 to 35 in good health. The chain couples TRBV7-9 to TRBJ2-3; weak D call: TRBD1 (6 bases). CDR3 DNA: TGTGCCAGCAGCTTAGGAGGACAGACAGATACGCAGTATTTT. Protein sequence: CASSLGGQTDTQYF. The full variable domain, its missing parts supplied by reference TRBV7-9 and TRBJ2-3, is DTGVSQNPRHKITKRGQNVTFRCDPISEHNRLYWYRQTLGQGPEFLTYFQNEAQLEKSRLLSDRFSAERPKGSFSTLEIQRTEQGDSAMYLCASSLGGQTDTQYFGPGTRLTVL.